The sample holds one count of the clone carrying this T cell receptor (beta chain). The record originates from a study of blood T cell repertoires in COVID-19. Study at large: PBMCs, B-cell-depleted T cells, or T cells provided the cDNA or gDNA that made up the material.

The table came from immunoSEQ multiplex PCR; TCRdb's copy has only in-frame clones and leaves some out. The sample contains 300,000 or so clones, almost 90% of which appear only once. Patients of the Seattle cohort, enrolled during active infection, were followed longitudinally. The CDR3 contains 17 residues. The V end lost 2 bases, the J end lost 3 bases, and 19 bases lay between the germline ends. Germline CDR1 is LNHDA and CDR2 is SQIVND (reference sequence). This rearrangement joins TRBV19 to TRBJ1-1, with D possibly being TRBD1 (5 bases). Sequencing was performed on peripheral blood. This receptor was taken from a woman aged 25 to 39 with COVID-19, enrolled during active disease. In nucleotides, the CDR3 is TGTGCCAGTAGTATAACCACGTTTTTGACAGCCGACACTGAAGCTTTCTTT. It translates to CASSITTFLTADTEAFF.